The subject of this entry is one T cell receptor (beta chain). Its specific antigen is unknown. Base qualities are missing; no much larger clone stands one base away. This sample stems from a study of CD8 T cells in ankylosing spondylitis (dated 2017 in TCRdb). About the investigation overall: T cell receptor beta repertoires were profiled in healthy donors and ankylosing spondylitis patients so that disease-linked TCR variants could be found. The full study cohort was made up of about 24 ankylosing spondylitis patients and some 100 healthy donors. Peripheral blood samples were taken, and synovial fluid was additionally collected from ankylosing spondylitis patients.

Inclusive of the bounding cysteine and phenylalanine, the CDR3 is 13 residues long. Just CDR3 DNA is preserved here, 39 bases in frame from base 1. Trimming removed 5 bases from V and 6 bases from J; the gene matches leave 6 bases unexplained. For CDR1 and CDR2, the germline V gene (reference sequence) lists GTSNPN and SVGIG. Points the paper makes about the study in general: Some of the motif variants had been reported before in the synovial fluid and blood of reactive arthritis patients, a finding that suggests common disease-initiation mechanisms. According to the report, matched synovial fluid samples from ankylosing spondylitis patients were significantly enriched for the disease-linked clones. In peripheral blood, the disease-linked clones were found at relatively low frequencies and had a CD8+ phenotype. Blood from ankylosing spondylitis patients appeared to be characterized by a TCR beta motif made up of several highly homologous amino acid variants.

The sequencing machine was an Illumina HiSeq 2500. TCR beta libraries were prepared by quantitative 5'-RACE with molecular barcodes. The authors' analysis ran thus. Disease-linked TCR variants were identified with a new computational method built on a probabilistic model of VDJ rearrangement. In TCRdb, the public reads were trimmed at Q25 with fastp and aligned with MiXCR, with productive beta chains retained. Identical CDR3 proteins give one entry, which carries the most common genes and DNA. For this entry, the V and J calls and clone size follow TCRdb and not the study's own pipeline. The sample contains approximately 200,000 distinct CDR3 sequences, about 13% of them found a single time. The ten most abundant clones make up 16% of the sample.

Sequencing used blood, either unsorted or a sorted T cell fraction (not recorded which). The sequence derives from a male donor with ankylosing spondylitis or in good health (not recorded which). Rearrangement joined TRBV30 to TRBJ2-1, with 8 bases in between that match TRBD1. CDR3 sequence: CAWEGQVGNEQFF. The nucleotide sequence is given as TGTGCCTGGGAGGGACAGGTTGGCAATGAGCAGTTCTTC.